The following is a T cell receptor (beta chain) sequence with its context. The CDR3 spans 15 residues. The germline V gene has CDR1 MNHEY and CDR2 SMNVEV (reference sequence). Losses at the gene ends were 5 bases for V and 1 base for J; bases not matched to a gene: 2. These data originate in a study of cytomegalovirus exposure and HLA in healthy donors. This PCR relied on a set of 60 Vbeta primers and 13 Jbeta primers. Sequenced by immunoSEQ multiplex PCR; TCRdb stores in-frame clones only, minus some. The table records under 200,000 clones, over 80% of them present only once. This chain links TRBV27 with TRBJ2-3, with 11 positions matching TRBD2. The sequence came from a male donor in good health and CMV-seropositive. Sequencing was done on a sample of PBMCs. The CDR3 region is CASSILAGGTDTQYF. In DNA, the CDR3 is TGTGCCAGCAGTATACTAGCGGGAGGCACAGATACGCAGTATTTT.